The 19 T cell receptor beta chains given below trace back to one sample, sequenced in a study of CD8 T cells in ankylosing spondylitis. TCRdb ran MiXCR on the 5' RACE reads and lists one entry per CDR3 protein. The top ten clones hold roughly 8.3% of a sample with 310,000 or so distinct CDR3 sequences, about 20% of them seen once. Sequenced material: blood, either unsorted or a sorted T cell fraction (not recorded which). Source of these receptors: a male donor with ankylosing spondylitis or in good health (not recorded which).

The chain combines TRBV5-6 with TRBJ2-7; D may be TRBD1 (6 bases). Germline V gene sequence: CDR1 SGHDT, CDR2 YYEEEE. The CDR3 is 13 residues long. Trimming removed 4 bases from V and 4 bases from J, with 12 bases in between. The CDR3 is CASSVTQGYEQYV. In DNA, the CDR3 is TGTGCCAGCAGCGTAACTCAGGGGTACGAGCAGTACGTC.

This clonotype was picked up many times. The genes are TRBV20-1 and TRBJ2-7; D possibly corresponds to TRBD2 (5 bases). The CDR3 contains 13 residues. V gave up 7 bases and J gave up 3 bases, with 16 bases separating them. Germline V gene data show CDR1 as DFQATT and CDR2 as SNEGSKA (reference sequence). In DNA, the CDR3 is TGCAGTGTTTCTAGCCCGGCCGGCTACGAGCAGTACGTC. It is translated as CSVSSPAGYEQYV.

The chain recombines TRBV11-2 with TRBJ2-5; D might be TRBD2 (5 bases). Trimming shortened V by 5 bases and J by 5 bases, and 12 bases separated the two germline ends. Germline V gene lookup returns CDR1 SGHAT and CDR2 FQNNGV. This CDR3 is 13 amino acids long. CDR3 region: CASSADWLETQYF. DNA of the CDR3: TGTGCCAGCAGCGCGGACTGGTTGGAGACCCAGTACTTC.

This clonotype turned up a few times. This sequence joins TRBV29-1 and TRBJ2-5; a weak D match, TRBD1 (6 bases). The CDR3 spans 13 residues. Looked up from germline, CDR1 is SQVTM and CDR2 is ANQGSEA. The V gene lost 4 bases and the J gene lost 1 base, with 10 bases spanning the gap. The CDR3 here is CSVVLGAQETQYF. CDR3 coding DNA: TGCAGCGTTGTGCTGGGGGCCCAAGAGACCCAGTACTTC.

This clonotype was counted ten times or more. The junction differs from germline at one of its ends, possibly a read error. The CDR3 reads CASSLAGSDTQYF. DNA for the CDR3: TGTGCCAGCAGCTTAGCTGGCTCAGATACGCAGTATTTT. V usage is TRBV5-1 and J usage is TRBJ2-3, with unresolved D. This CDR3 contains 13 residues. The germline gives CDR1 SGHRS, CDR2 YFSETQ.

A few counts support this clonotype. The V and J genes are TRBV12-3 or TRBV12-4 and TRBJ1-1; D gene unclear. CDR3 length: 15 amino acids. V lost 5 bases, J lost 8 bases, and 21 bases lay in between. This CDR3 reads CASSLLSGPNSEAFF. CDR3 DNA sequence: TGTGCCAGCAGTCTCTTGTCCGGTCCCAATTCGGAAGCTTTCTTT.

The V and J genes are TRBV7-8 and TRBJ2-3; 7 bases align to TRBD2. V lost 4 bases to trimming and J lost 1 base; unmatched junction nucleotides: 8. Germline CDR1 is SGHVS and CDR2 is FQNEAQ. CDR3 length: 16 amino acids. The DNA for the CDR3 is TGTGCCAGCAGCTCACGCGGGAGAGGGGGCACAGATACGCAGTATTTT. This codes for CASSSRGRGGTDTQYF.

The genes are TRBV6-5 and TRBJ2-3; the D call may be TRBD1 or TRBD2 (5 bases each). CDR3 length equals 14 residues. The germline gives CDR1 MNHEY, CDR2 SVGAGI. Trimming cost V 2 bases and J 4 bases, with 10 bases left between them. This CDR3 reads CASSYGTIADTQYF. The CDR3 DNA reads as TGTGCCAGCAGTTACGGGACCATCGCAGATACGCAGTATTTT.

This clonotype was observed many times. The CDR3, as DNA: TGTGCCAGCCGGGCGGGGTCCGGGGAGCTGTTTTTT. It yields the protein CASRAGSGELFF. The chain carries TRBV27 and TRBJ2-2, with D possibly matching TRBD2 (6 bases). The V end was cut by 8 bases, the J end by 6 bases, with 10 bases between. The V gene's germline CDR1 is MNHEY and CDR2 SMNVEV (reference sequence). The CDR3 contains 12 residues.

This clonotype was observed a few times. This rearrangement joins TRBV7-8 to TRBJ1-6; the D is unclear. This CDR3 region has 15 residues. CDR1 is SGHVS, CDR2 FQNEAQ, per germline. Trimming left V 1 base short and J 5 bases short, with 9 bases between. CDR3 amino acids: CASSLGQAHNSPLHF. In DNA form, the CDR3 reads TGTGCCAGCAGCTTAGGTCAGGCCCATAATTCACCCCTCCACTTT.

This clonotype has ten or more counts. The chain joins TRBV12-3 or TRBV12-4 to TRBJ1-1; 9 bases fit TRBD1. V lost 0 bases to trimming and J lost 5 bases; unmatched junction nucleotides: 7. The CDR3 loop spans 16 amino acids. The chain's CDR3 is CASSLAYGQGRTEAFF. DNA for the CDR3: TGTGCCAGCAGTTTAGCCTACGGACAGGGGAGGACTGAAGCTTTCTTT.

This chain joins TRBV18 and TRBJ1-5, with D tentatively TRBD1 (6 bases). CDR3 length: 14 residues. Trimming cost V 3 bases and J 3 bases, with 9 bases left between them. Per the germline V gene, CDR1 is KGHSH and CDR2 is LQKENI. The CDR3 nucleotides read TGTGCCAGCTCACCGGGACAAAACAATCAGCCCCAGCATTTT. It specifies CASSPGQNNQPQHF.

V and J are TRBV12-3 or TRBV12-4 and TRBJ2-5; D gene unclear. The CDR3 has 11 amino acids. V dropped 8 bases and J dropped 5 bases, with 9 bases sitting between them. CDR3 in DNA: TGTGCCAGCGGATACACCGAGACCCAGTACTTC. It is translated as CASGYTETQYF.

This clonotype was seen many times. The chain recombines TRBV7-8 with TRBJ2-7; no clear D. CDR3 length equals 13 residues. Per germline, CDR1 SGHVS and CDR2 FQNEAQ. Deletions cut 5 bases from V and 2 bases from J, with 10 bases between. The CDR3 nucleotides read TGTGCCAGCAGCCCCGGCGGAGCCTACGAGCAGTACGTC. Encoded protein: CASSPGGAYEQYV.

V and J are TRBV20-1 and TRBJ2-3; the D is unclear. This CDR3 comprises 11 residues. In germline, CDR1 is DFQATT, CDR2 SNEGSKA (reference sequence). V lost 3 bases to trimming and J lost 2 bases, with 3 bases between them. The CDR3 DNA sequence: TGCAGTGCTAGTAACACAGATACGCAGTATTTT. It encodes CSASNTDTQYF.

This clonotype was counted between two and nine times. The V call is TRBV7-3, the J call TRBJ2-1, with 11 positions matching TRBD1. V was pared by 7 bases and J by 2 bases, with 16 bases of the junction left unmatched. CDR3 length equals 19 residues. The V gene's germline CDR1 is SGHTA and CDR2 FQGTGA. CDR3 DNA: TGTGCCAGCATCACAAATTCGGACAGGGGGCATAATACCTACAATGAGCAGTTCTTC. Its translation: CASITNSDRGHNTYNEQFF.

In its sample, this clonotype was seen a few times. The chain carries TRBV10-3 and TRBJ1-2; D not certain. The CDR3 has 16 residues. The V gene lost 0 bases and the J gene lost 1 base, with 12 bases spanning the gap. Germline V CDR1 and CDR2: ENHRY, SYGVKD. CDR3 DNA sequence: TGTGCCATCAGTGAGTCGTTGACACAGATTAACTATGGCTACACCTTC. Translation: CAISESLTQINYGYTF.

This clonotype was seen repeatedly, ten times or more. Compared with germline, one end of the junction differs, possibly owing to a read error. The chain employs TRBV5-1 and TRBJ2-3; TRBD2 might be the D (6 bases). Germline V gene sequence: CDR1 SGHRS, CDR2 YFSETQ. This CDR3 has 14 residues. Here the CDR3 DNA reads TGTGCCAGCAGCCCCGGGACTAGCACAGATACGCAGTATTTT. This encodes CASSPGTSTDTQYF.

This clonotype appeared many times. The V call is TRBV5-1, the J call TRBJ1-5; 7 bases agree with TRBD1. This CDR3 is built from 15 residues. With 1 base clipped from V and 0 bases from J, the junction kept 1 base outside the gene matches. Germline V gene data show CDR1 as SGHRS and CDR2 as YFSETQ. CDR3 in DNA: TGCGCCAGCAGCTTGACAGGGGATAGCAATCAGCCCCAGCATTTT. Encoded protein: CASSLTGDSNQPQHF.